This T cell receptor beta chain was found in a study of shared clonotypes between healthy human individuals. This clone occurred a few times. Its antigen is unknown. Notes on the study in general: It was expected that sequencing depth would affect clonotype sharing among donors.

Naive CD8 cells comprised CD45RO-negative, CCR7-positively selected cells, excluding terminally differentiated effector memory CD45RA+ cells. TCRdb's table, derived via immunoSEQ multiplex PCR, lists solely in-frame clones and lacks some. The profile shows roughly 2,000,000 clones, 85% to 95% of them singletons. Germline V gives CDR1 MNHEY, CDR2 SMNVEV (reference sequence). This CDR3 has 13 residues. The ends were cut back, 6 bases at V and 7 bases at J, with 15 bases in the middle. The genes are TRBV27 and TRBJ1-2; tentative D call: TRBD1 (5 bases). The sequenced material came from naive CD8+ T cells from PBMCs. The sequence derives from a man aged 18 to 30 in good health. Some clones in this sample may be carry-over from other donors' samples. The CDR3 here is CASRDTGEVGYTF. In DNA, the CDR3 is TGTGCCAGCAGGGACACGGGGGAGGTTGGCTACACCTTC.